One T cell receptor (beta chain) is described in this entry. What it recognizes is unknown. This record belongs to a study of blood T cells in healthy people across ages. Study-level points and caveats: The study could not conclusively compare naive and antigen-experienced cells, given its unsorted PBMCs.

The CDR3 sequence is 12 residues long. Trimming removed 0 bases at V and 10 bases at J, with 4 bases between. Germline CDR1 is SGHDN and CDR2 is FVKESK. Primers used in a second PCR of about 7 to 11 cycles were a sample-barcoded 5' primer and a J-beta primer mix. TCRdb reprocessed the 5' RACE reads with MiXCR, giving one entry per CDR3 protein. This repertoire shows roughly 1.4 million distinct CDR3 sequences, approximately 59% found once; its top ten account for over 5.5%. The chain has TRBV14 and TRBJ1-6; D uncertain. This clonotype was sampled from a man younger than 35 in good health. Sequenced material: blood. DNA for the CDR3: TGTGCCAGCAGCCAAGATGCCTCACCCCTCCACTTT. Amino acid sequence: CASSQDASPLHF.